The 32 T cell receptor beta chains below all came from one sample that was sequenced in a study of low-dose radiotherapy and immunotherapy resistance in tumors. Time point meaning: after trial treatment. Treatment reported: LDRT plus nivolumab, ipilimumab, low-dose cyclophosphamide and aspirin (RACIN trial). Alpha and beta chains were covered, as first-strand cDNA relied on TRAV- and TRBV-specific primers. TCR amplification used roughly 20 PCR cycles, a constant-region primer and a V-primer adapter. Using its own MiXCR run on the reads, TCRdb lists one record per CDR3 protein. The sample shows around 33,000 distinct CDR3 sequences, about half of them seen only once. Sequenced here: PBMCs, sampled after low-dose radiotherapy plus immunotherapy. The receptors here all came from a male donor with gallbladder cancer.

The J gene is TRBJ2-1, the V gene TRBV5-8; D is unclear. V was cut by 1 base and J by 9 bases, with 11 bases left in between. Per germline, CDR1 SGHTS and CDR2 YDEGEE. The CDR3 length is 13 residues. The DNA of the CDR3 is TGTGCCAGCAGCTTGAAGGGAATTGGTGAGCAGTTCTTC. This sequence encodes CASSLKGIGEQFF. Looking up the rest from reference TRBV5-8 and TRBJ2-1 gives the full variable domain: EAGVTQSPTHLIKTRGQQATLRCSPISGHTSVYWYQQALGLGLQFLLWYDEGEERNRGNFPPRFSGRQFPNYSSELNVNALELEDSALYLCASSLKGIGEQFFGPGTRLTVL.

The rearrangement joins TRBV3-1 to TRBJ1-2, with TRBD1 matching 7 bases. In germline, CDR1 is LGHDT, CDR2 YNNKEL (reference sequence). The length of the CDR3 is 14 residues. Trimming took 8 bases from V and 4 from J; bases not matched to a gene: 10. The CDR3 DNA reads as TGTGCCAGCGCTTCAGGGGGTATTTTCTATGGCTACACCTTC. Its protein product is CASASGGIFYGYTF.

Details on this clonotype: Possible read error: a much larger clone is one base away. The genes are TRBV10-3 and TRBJ2-1, with 8 bases matching TRBD1. V lost 7 bases and J lost 10; bases outside the gene matches: 18. The CDR3 extends over 16 amino acids. The germline gives CDR1 ENHRY, CDR2 SYGVKD. CDR3 sequence: CAITRGSGTGGYEQFF. CDR3 nucleotides: TGTGCCATCACTAGGGGCTCGGGGACAGGAGGCTACGAGCAGTTCTTC.

This clonotype showed up many times. V gene TRBV4-1 combines with J gene TRBJ2-2, with D uncertain. Looked up from germline, CDR1 is MGHRA and CDR2 is YSYEKL. The CDR3 is made up of 13 amino acids. The V gene lost 1 base and the J gene lost 4 bases, with 4 bases spanning the gap. CDR3 sequence reads: CASSQAPTGELFF. The DNA for the CDR3 is TGCGCCAGCAGCCAAGCCCCCACCGGGGAGCTGTTTTTT.

This clonotype showed up just once. The chain has TRBV6-1 and TRBJ1-1; perhaps TRBD1 as D (5 bases). Germline CDR1 and CDR2: MNHNS and SASEGT. V lost 5 bases and J 7 bases, leaving 11 bases between the germline ends. The CDR3 runs 12 residues. CDR3 amino acids: CASSRRDGEAFF. The CDR3, as DNA: TGTGCCAGCAGTCGCCGGGACGGTGAAGCTTTCTTT.

This sequence joins TRBV6-4 and TRBJ1-1, with unresolved D. The CDR3 consists of 12 residues. CDR1 is MRHNA, CDR2 SNTAGT, per germline. V gave up 5 bases and J gave up 1 base, with 5 bases separating them. CDR3 residues: CASSRRNTEAFF. The CDR3 nucleotides read TGTGCCAGCAGTCGCCGGAACACTGAAGCTTTCTTT.

This clonotype was counted many times. V usage is TRBV30 and J usage is TRBJ2-7, with D uncertain. The CDR3 has 12 amino acids. Germline CDR1 is GTSNPN and CDR2 is SVGIG (reference sequence). V shed 0 bases and J shed 6 bases, with 9 bases lying between them. CDR3 coding DNA: TGTGCCTGGAGTGTATGGGGTTCCGAGCAGTACTTC. Its translation: CAWSVWGSEQYF.

This clonotype showed up many times. The V gene is TRBV20-1, the J gene TRBJ2-5, with D possibly being TRBD2 (5 bases). CDR1 and CDR2 from the germline V gene are DFQATT and SNEGSKA (reference sequence). This CDR3 comprises 14 residues. Trimming took 6 bases from V and 2 from J, leaving 16 bases between them. DNA for the CDR3: TGCAGTGCCGAGAAAGGGAGCGCTCAAGAGACCCAGTACTTC. Its protein product is CSAEKGSAQETQYF.

The V call is TRBV6-8, the J call TRBJ1-5, with D unclear. In germline, CDR1 is MNHGY, CDR2 SAAAGT. This CDR3 is 16 amino acids long. V dropped 4 bases and J dropped 4 bases, with 17 bases sitting between them. CDR3 bases: TGTGCCAGCAGTTCCTTACCCCGTCGCGTGAATCAGCCCCAGCATTTT. The encoded protein is CASSSLPRRVNQPQHF.

The sample holds many counts of this clonotype. The rearrangement uses TRBV29-1 and TRBJ1-2; D gene ambiguous. The V gene lost 4 bases and the J gene lost 1 base, with 4 bases spanning the gap. Per germline, CDR1 SQVTM and CDR2 ANQGSEA. The CDR3 runs to 11 residues. In DNA form, the CDR3 reads TGCAGCGTTGCAGTTAACTATGGCTACACCTTC. Encoded protein: CSVAVNYGYTF.

Comment on this clonotype: This likely stems from a read error, as it lies one base from a far larger clone. This chain links TRBV19 with TRBJ2-7, with D perhaps given as TRBD1 or TRBD2 (5 bases each). Trimming took 2 bases from V and 7 from J, leaving 24 bases between them. Germline V gene sequence: CDR1 LNHDA, CDR2 SQIVND (reference sequence). The length of the CDR3 is 17 residues. As DNA, the CDR3 is TGTGCCAGTAGTATATTAAGTGGGACCCGCTCCTACAATGAGCAGTACTTC. Amino acid sequence: CASSILSGTRSYNEQYF.

The chain has TRBV29-1 and TRBJ1-1; TRBD1 matches 7 bases. The germline CDR1 and CDR2 sequences are SQVTM and ANQGSEA. The CDR3 has 13 residues. V trimming: 7 bases; J trimming: 2 bases; junction bases outside the gene matches: 7. The CDR3 spells CSAGGQINTEAFF. CDR3 DNA sequence: TGCAGCGCCGGGGGACAGATCAACACTGAAGCTTTCTTT.

This chain joins TRBV20-1 and TRBJ2-1, with 8 bases that match TRBD2. The J segment lost 9 bases and the V segment lost 1 base, leaving 8 bases of the junction unmatched. Germline V lookup: CDR1 DFQATT, CDR2 SNEGSKA (reference sequence). The CDR3 extends over 14 amino acids. The CDR3: CSARVLSGGGEQFF. DNA of the CDR3: TGCAGTGCTAGAGTTTTATCGGGGGGGGGTGAGCAGTTCTTC.

The gene calls are TRBV15 and TRBJ2-4, with 11 bases fitting TRBD2. Germline V gives CDR1 LNHNV, CDR2 YYDKDF (reference sequence). The CDR3 runs to 15 residues. With V trimmed by 5 bases and J by 7 bases, 7 bases remained unmatched. In DNA, the CDR3 is TGTGCCACCAGCGGGGGGTCTAGCGGGAGGAACATTCAGTACTTC. This gives the protein CATSGGSSGRNIQYF.

V and J are TRBV9 and TRBJ2-7; the D is unclear. Trimming stripped 0 bases from V and 1 base from J, with 8 bases between. Germline V CDR1 and CDR2: SGDLS, YYNGEE. The CDR3 is made up of 14 amino acids. DNA of the CDR3: TGTGCCAGCAGCGTAGTTCCTAGTTCCTACGAGCAGTACTTC. As protein: CASSVVPSSYEQYF.

This clonotype came up many times. The chain carries TRBV28 and TRBJ1-5; the match to TRBD1 covers 11 bases. V lost 6 bases, J lost 6 bases, and 7 bases stayed unmatched. CDR1 and CDR2 from the germline V gene are MDHEN and SYDVKM. This CDR3 is 15 amino acids long. CDR3 sequence (DNA): TGTGCCAGCAGCTGGGGACAGGGGGGCGGTCAGCCCCAGCATTTT. Its translation is CASSWGQGGGQPQHF.

This clonotype was counted once. The chain couples TRBV20-1 to TRBJ2-5, with TRBD1 as a possible D gene (6 bases). The V and J ends lost 5 bases and 4 bases respectively, with 8 bases between them. Germline V lookup: CDR1 DFQATT, CDR2 SNEGSKA (reference sequence). The CDR3 is 11 residues long. Here the CDR3 DNA reads TGCAGTGCTTACAGGGTAGAGACCCAGTACTTC. Its protein product is CSAYRVETQYF.

The sample holds many counts of this clonotype. V is TRBV4-1 and J is TRBJ2-1, with unresolved D. V was trimmed by 5 bases and J by 9 bases, leaving 8 bases between them. The CDR3 runs to 11 residues. Germline CDR1 is MGHRA and CDR2 is YSYEKL. The CDR3 reads CASSFHGEQFF. CDR3 coding DNA: TGCGCCAGCAGCTTCCATGGTGAGCAGTTCTTC.

This clonotype ranks as medium-sized (0.01 to 0.1%). A junction end diverges from the germline sequence, so it may reflect a read error. V gene TRBV5-1 combines with J gene TRBJ2-3; D is perhaps TRBD2 (6 bases). The CDR3 consists of 15 residues. CDR1 and CDR2 (germline): SGHRS, YFSETQ. DNA for the CDR3: TGTGCCAGCAGGGCGCGGGACGGATTCACAGATACGCAGTATTTT. Protein sequence: CASRARDGFTDTQYF.

A note on this clonotype: The CDR3 does not close with the conserved phenylalanine or tryptophan, likely indicating a read error. This chain joins TRBV3-1 and TRBJ1-5; no definite D call. Germline values: CDR1 LGHDT, CDR2 YNNKEL (reference sequence). The CDR3 is 15 amino acids. V lost 4 bases to trimming and J lost 2 bases, with 12 bases between them. The CDR3: CASSPGPLGNQPQHL. CDR3 nucleotides: TGTGCCAGCAGCCCTGGCCCCCTCGGCAATCAGCCCCAGCATCTT.

Details on this clonotype: A far bigger clonotype differs at one base, so this is likely a read error. The J gene is TRBJ2-7, the V gene TRBV21-1. TRBV21-1 is deemed a pseudogene. This CDR3 comprises 12 residues. CDR3 nucleotide sequence: TGTGCCAGCAGCCAAGCCTCCTACGAGCGGTACTTC. It specifies CASSQASYERYF.

This clonotype ranks as medium-sized. This rearrangement joins TRBV28 to TRBJ2-7; 10 bases line up with TRBD1. The CDR3 is 15 residues long. V gave up 7 bases and J gave up 5 bases; unmatched junction bases: 11. The germline CDR1 and CDR2 sequences are MDHEN and SYDVKM. The CDR3 sequence: CASNPPGQGNHEQYF. The CDR3 nucleotides read TGTGCCAGCAATCCTCCGGGACAGGGGAACCACGAGCAGTACTTC.

This clonotype was observed at least ten times. The chain employs TRBV19 and TRBJ2-2; TRBD1 agrees at 8 bases. V lost 5 bases, J lost 8 bases, and 10 bases stayed unmatched. The CDR3 sequence is 15 residues long. The germline CDR1 and CDR2 sequences are LNHDA and SQIVND (reference sequence). CDR3 in DNA: TGTGCCAGTAGTCCCCGGACAGGGAAAGAGGGGGAGCTGTTTTTT. This encodes CASSPRTGKEGELFF.

This clonotype was seen repeatedly, ten times or more. The chain couples TRBV6-2 or TRBV6-3 to TRBJ2-7, with no clear D. The CDR3 contains 11 residues. Trimming stripped 0 bases from V and 5 bases from J, with 2 bases between. Germline CDR1 and CDR2: MNHEY and SVGEGT. CDR3 DNA: TGTGCCAGCAGTTACTCTCACGAGCAGTACTTC. It codes for CASSYSHEQYF.

This clonotype is labeled medium-sized. The V and J genes are TRBV29-1 and TRBJ2-1; 7 bases are a match to TRBD1. The V and J ends lost 1 base and 4 bases, in that order; junction bases with no gene match: 4. CDR3 size: 14 residues. Germline V gene sequence: CDR1 SQVTM, CDR2 ANQGSEA. The chain's CDR3 is CSVEGDRDYNEQFF. The CDR3 DNA sequence: TGCAGCGTTGAAGGGGACAGAGATTACAATGAGCAGTTCTTC.

Only a few counts were recorded for this clonotype. With a far larger clone one base away, a read error is the likely cause. The gene calls are TRBV7-2 and TRBJ2-7, with D possibly being TRBD1 (5 bases). V was cut by 4 bases and J by 7 bases, with 14 bases left in between. CDR1 is SGHTA, CDR2 FQGNSA, per germline. This CDR3 contains 13 residues. The CDR3 sequence is CASSSGPFNEQYF. As DNA, the CDR3 is TGTGCCAGCAGCTCAGGGCCTTTCAATGAGCAGTACTTC.

This clonotype has at least ten counts. The V and J genes are TRBV2 and TRBJ2-5; possibly TRBD2 for D (5 bases). There are 15 residues in the CDR3. Looked up from germline, CDR1 is SNHLY and CDR2 is FYNNEI. The V and J ends lost 6 bases and 2 bases respectively, with 16 bases between them. As DNA, the CDR3 is TGTGCCAGCAGGGAATTAGGAGGCCCTCAAGAGACCCAGTACTTC. Its protein product is CASRELGGPQETQYF.

This chain uses TRBV7-2 with TRBJ2-3; D is perhaps TRBD1 or TRBD2 (5 bases each). Germline V gene sequence: CDR1 SGHTA, CDR2 FQGNSA. This CDR3 comprises 15 residues. V was shortened by 6 bases and J by 4 bases, with 17 bases between the two germline ends. CDR3 bases: TGTGCCAGCAGTTGGGGAGTGACGGGACCAGATACGCAGTATTTT. It yields the protein CASSWGVTGPDTQYF. The full variable domain, its missing parts supplied by reference TRBV7-2 and TRBJ2-3, is GAGVSQSPSNKVTEKGKDVELRCDPISGHTALYWYRQSLGQGLEFLIYFQGNSAPDKSGLPSDRFSAERTGGSVSTLTIQRTQQEDSAVYLCASSWGVTGPDTQYFGPGTRLTVL.

V gene TRBV7-2 combines with J gene TRBJ2-5; weak D call: TRBD2 (5 bases). The CDR3 length is 14 residues. The V and J ends lost 3 bases and 1 base respectively, with 9 bases between them. Germline values: CDR1 SGHTA, CDR2 FQGNSA. CDR3 loop: CASSFSASQETQYF. The DNA of the CDR3 is TGTGCCAGCAGCTTTAGCGCGTCCCAAGAGACCCAGTACTTC. Full variable domain (missing parts from reference TRBV7-2 and TRBJ2-5): GAGVSQSPSNKVTEKGKDVELRCDPISGHTALYWYRQSLGQGLEFLIYFQGNSAPDKSGLPSDRFSAERTGGSVSTLTIQRTQQEDSAVYLCASSFSASQETQYFGPGTRLLVL.

This chain joins TRBV6-2 or TRBV6-3 and TRBJ1-2; 8 bases are a match to TRBD1. CDR1 MNHEY and CDR2 SVGEGT come from the germline V gene. This CDR3 spans 16 amino acids. Germline trimming cut 5 bases from V and 4 bases from J; bases unmatched to any gene: 12. The CDR3 protein is CASSTGQGGTSYGYTF. As DNA, the CDR3 is TGTGCCAGCAGTACCGGACAGGGCGGTACCAGCTATGGCTACACCTTC.

The rearrangement links TRBV24-1 to TRBJ2-7; D gene unclear. Between the trimmed V and J ends, which lost 5 bases and 0 bases, there was a span of 7 bases. The germline V gene encodes CDR1 KGHDR and CDR2 SFDVKD. This CDR3 contains 13 residues. CDR3 DNA sequence: TGTGCCACCAGTGGCAGAAGCTCCTACGAGCAGTACTTC. Its protein product is CATSGRSSYEQYF.

This clonotype was observed a handful of times. The chain's CDR3 is CASSYVAGASRDTQYF. CDR3 DNA: TGTGCCAGCAGTTACGTCGCGGGGGCCTCCAGAGATACGCAGTATTTT. The chain links TRBV6-2 or TRBV6-3 to TRBJ2-3, with D perhaps TRBD2 (7 bases). The CDR3 runs to 16 residues. Trimming removed 2 bases from V and 5 bases from J, with 17 bases in between. From germline, CDR1 is MNHEY and CDR2 SVGEGT.